These T cell receptor beta chains were read from a single sample in a study of blood T cell repertoires in COVID-19. TCRdb keeps only in-frame clones here, not all; method: immunoSEQ multiplex PCR. Of about 75,000 clones detected, 79% appear once; the ten largest clones hold about 5%. Input material: peripheral blood. Source of these receptors: an elderly woman with active or convalescent COVID-19. Each CDR3 is given with its conserved first and last residue. A D gene is named only where the DNA matches it firmly. A clone size is listed for some rows: how often the clone was seen (once, few, many), or a class if it is expanded.

D: TRBD1
size: once
J: TRBJ2-7
V: TRBV5-1
CDR3: CASSSPRDRIEYYEQYF
DNA: TGCGCCAGCAGCTCACCTAGGGACAGAATAGAGTACTACGAGCAGTACTTC

D: TRBD1
size: NA
J: TRBJ2-3
V: TRBV11-2
CDR3: CASSRTGGRTDTQYF
DNA: TGTGCCAGCAGCCGGACAGGTGGGAGAACAGATACGCAGTATTTT

D: NA
size: NA
J: TRBJ1-1
V: TRBV5-6
CDR3: CASSLGGYEAFF
DNA: TGTGCCAGCAGCTTGGGAGGATATGAAGCTTTCTTT

D: TRBD1
size: NA
J: TRBJ1-6
V: TRBV27
CDR3: CASSPQTGGVSPLHF
DNA: TGTGCCAGCAGTCCCCAGACAGGGGGCGTTTCACCCCTCCACTTT

D: TRBD1
size: NA
J: TRBJ1-2
V: TRBV6-5
CDR3: CASSPGQGLNYGYTF
DNA: TGTGCCAGCAGTCCCGGACAGGGACTAAACTATGGCTACACCTTC

D: NA
size: NA
J: TRBJ2-5
V: TRBV6-6
CDR3: CASSYVRQETQYF
DNA: TGTGCCAGCAGTTACGTCAGGCAAGAGACCCAGTACTTC

D: NA
size: once
J: TRBJ2-1
V: TRBV4-1
CDR3: CASSQSSGTYNEQFF
DNA: TGCGCCAGCAGCCAATCCAGCGGAACATACAATGAGCAGTTCTTC

D: TRBD2
size: NA
J: TRBJ2-5
V: TRBV28
CDR3: CASSYLRTSGRAVETQYF
DNA: TGTGCCAGCAGTTATCTAAGGACTAGCGGGAGGGCGGTAGAGACCCAGTACTTC

D: TRBD2
size: NA
J: TRBJ2-2
V: TRBV6-2/TRBV6-3
CDR3: CASSPTSGTGGELFF
DNA: TGTGCCAGCAGTCCCACTAGCGGGACGGGGGGGGAGCTGTTTTTT

D: NA
size: NA
J: TRBJ1-4
V: TRBV9
CDR3: CASSDRIDANEKLFF
DNA: TGTGCCAGCAGCGACAGGATCGATGCTAATGAAAAACTGTTTTTT

D: TRBD1
size: NA
J: TRBJ1-1
V: TRBV7-9
CDR3: CASSYTGGGGTEAFF
DNA: TGTGCCAGCAGCTACACAGGGGGCGGGGGCACTGAAGCTTTCTTT

D: TRBD1
size: once
J: TRBJ1-1
V: TRBV19
CDR3: CASSREGASTTEAFF
DNA: TGTGCCAGTAGCCGAGAGGGGGCGAGTACCACTGAAGCTTTCTTT

D: NA
size: NA
J: TRBJ2-2
V: TRBV27
CDR3: CATANRVPGELFF
DNA: TGTGCCACCGCCAACAGGGTCCCCGGGGAGCTGTTTTTT

D: NA
size: NA
J: TRBJ2-6
V: TRBV2
CDR3: CASSRTDMRSGANVLTF
DNA: TGTGCCAGCAGCCGGACAGATATGAGGTCTGGGGCCAACGTCCTGACTTTC

D: TRBD1
size: NA
J: TRBJ2-7
V: TRBV5-1
CDR3: CASKRLQGMDEQYF
DNA: TGCGCCAGCAAGAGACTACAGGGGATGGACGAGCAGTACTTC

D: NA
size: NA
J: TRBJ1-1
V: TRBV14
CDR3: CASSPFMNTEAFF
DNA: TGTGCCAGCAGCCCCTTTATGAACACTGAAGCTTTCTTT

D: TRBD1
size: NA
J: TRBJ2-1
V: TRBV4-3
CDR3: CASSQERQGMRNEQFF
DNA: TGCGCCAGCAGCCAGGAGAGACAGGGAATGAGGAATGAGCAGTTCTTC

D: NA
size: once
J: TRBJ1-5
V: TRBV18
CDR3: CASSPRKSSNQPQHF
DNA: TGTGCCAGCTCACCACGCAAGAGTAGCAATCAGCCCCAGCATTTT

D: TRBD1
size: NA
J: TRBJ1-2
V: TRBV9
CDR3: CASSGPGQGNYGYTF
DNA: TGTGCCAGCAGCGGACCGGGACAGGGGAACTATGGCTACACCTTC

D: TRBD1
size: NA
J: TRBJ1-5
V: TRBV4-1
CDR3: CASSRLGQVNQPQHF
DNA: TGCGCCAGCAGCCGACTGGGACAGGTCAATCAGCCCCAGCATTTT

D: NA
size: NA
J: TRBJ2-3
V: TRBV9
CDR3: CASSVERRTDTQYF
DNA: TGTGCCAGCAGCGTTGAACGGCGGACAGATACGCAGTATTTT

D: NA
size: NA
J: TRBJ2-7
V: TRBV27
CDR3: CASRRQTHSYEQYF
DNA: TGTGCCAGCAGGAGACAGACCCACTCCTACGAGCAGTACTTC

D: TRBD1
size: few
J: TRBJ2-7
V: TRBV5-1
CDR3: CASSPDRGRTYEQYF
DNA: TGCGCCAGCAGCCCAGACAGGGGGCGGACCTACGAGCAGTACTTC

D: TRBD1
size: many
J: TRBJ2-6
V: TRBV2
CDR3: CASSPGTGRTGANVLTF
DNA: TGTGCCAGCAGTCCCGGGACAGGGAGGACTGGGGCCAACGTCCTGACTTTC

D: NA
size: NA
J: TRBJ1-1
V: TRBV18
CDR3: CASSPRTENTEAFF
DNA: TGTGCCAGCTCACCAAGGACAGAGAACACTGAAGCTTTCTTT

D: TRBD2
size: few
J: TRBJ2-1
V: TRBV18
CDR3: CASSPEWAGGLDEQFF
DNA: TGTGCCAGCTCACCGGAGTGGGCGGGAGGGTTGGATGAGCAGTTCTTC

D: NA
size: NA
J: TRBJ2-3
V: TRBV25-1
CDR3: CASSATLDRTDTQYF
DNA: TGTGCCAGCAGTGCCACTTTAGATCGTACAGATACGCAGTATTTT

D: TRBD2
size: NA
J: TRBJ2-7
V: TRBV28
CDR3: CASSFGLAEPYEQYF
DNA: TGTGCCAGCAGTTTCGGACTAGCGGAACCCTACGAGCAGTACTTC

D: NA
size: NA
J: TRBJ2-1
V: TRBV28
CDR3: CASSLGLAIVRGVDEQFF
DNA: TGTGCCAGCAGCCTCGGTCTAGCGATCGTCCGAGGGGTAGATGAGCAGTTCTTC

D: TRBD1
size: NA
J: TRBJ1-4
V: TRBV4-3
CDR3: CASSQDLGGQGKATNEKLFF
DNA: TGCGCCAGCAGCCAAGATTTAGGGGGACAGGGAAAAGCCACTAATGAAAAACTGTTTTTT

D: TRBD2
size: NA
J: TRBJ2-5
V: TRBV6-2/TRBV6-3
CDR3: CASSLRLAKGETQYF
DNA: TGTGCCAGCAGTTTACGACTAGCGAAAGGAGAGACCCAGTACTTC

D: NA
size: NA
J: TRBJ2-7
V: TRBV5-6
CDR3: CASSGTADSSMNEQYF
DNA: TGTGCCAGCAGCGGTACCGCGGACTCTTCTATGAACGAGCAGTACTTC

D: TRBD1
size: NA
J: TRBJ1-6
V: TRBV4-3
CDR3: CASSQDGTGSPLHF
DNA: TGCGCCAGCAGCCAAGATGGGACAGGTTCACCCCTCCACTTT